This T cell receptor beta chain comes out of a study of beta chain features in type 1 diabetes. Turning to the study itself: The examined sorted cells totaled roughly 110,000,000 across samples. Whole-study findings and limits: All four CD4+ subsets from Type 1 diabetes patients carried moderately but significantly shorter TCRB CDR3s.

V lost 0 bases and J lost 7, with 10 bases in between. The CDR3 runs to 14 residues. Per the germline V gene, CDR1 is SGDLS and CDR2 is YYNGEE. Isolated RNA was reverse transcribed in full, so expressed TCRB transcripts were sequenced. Measured with immunoSEQ multiplex PCR; TCRdb has only the in-frame clones, and not every one. Here the sample spans some 170,000 clones, roughly 65% being singletons. Turning to this clone: Its specificity is unknown.

This clonotype was obtained from a man younger than 40 with type 1 diabetes. The sequenced sample consisted of naive CD4+ T cells from blood. The rearrangement joins TRBV9 to TRBJ1-4; no clear D. The CDR3 DNA is TGTGCCAGCAGCGTAGTTCAGGTCGCTGAAAAACTGTTTTTT. Its translation is CASSVVQVAEKLFF.